Described below is a single TCR beta chain sequence and its context. The antigen it recognizes is unknown. No per-base quality is available; no much larger clone lies one base away. This sample stems from a study of T cells after yellow fever vaccination (dated by TCRdb to between 2018 and 2021). Turning to the overall study: The SMART-Seq v4 Ultra Low Input RNA kit was used to prepare libraries from fractions with low cell numbers. To follow T-cell clones before and after primary and booster YFV17D yellow fever vaccination, bulk TCR alpha and beta repertoires were sequenced over time. Two healthy male donors, one aged 18 to 30 and one aged 30 to 39 years, were included in the cohort. Bulk PBMC replicates and cell subsets were isolated from blood drawn at multiple timepoints before and after both primary and secondary immunization. Overall study outcomes, separate from this receptor: The secondary T-cell response was found to be weaker but faster than the primary response, with a peak reached on day 5 rather than on day 15. Computational filtering was required because FACS-sorted repertoires could contain abundant contaminating clonotypes from the bulk population. Because the study included only a couple of donors, the extent to which the findings can be generalized is limited. A small fraction of clonotypes showed up in both the CD4 and CD8 compartments, probably as a result of convergent recombination. Most clones expanded after primary vaccination (approximately 97% of CD4 and around 89% of CD8) were re-detected after the booster, suggesting that broad memory maintenance occurred.

TCR cDNA was synthesized by 5'RACE template switching, through which a universal primer site and unique molecular identifiers were introduced. cDNA synthesis was primed from both the TCR alpha and TCR beta constant segments. Libraries were amplified in two PCR steps, with sample barcodes and sequencing adapters added in the second step. Sequencing of libraries was done on Illumina HiSeq 2500 (2x100 bp) or NovaSeq (2x150 bp). The authors' pipeline ran thus. Demultiplexing of reads and collapsing into UMI consensus sequences were performed with MIGEC, and V(D)J alignment was carried out with MiXCR. Using edgeR on replicate PBMC samples, clonotypes were called vaccine-responding if FDR was below 0.01 and the log2 fold change was above 5 up to day 15. CD4 or CD8 identity was assigned to each bulk clonotype according to whether the clonotype was present at higher abundance in the sequenced CD4 repertoire or the sequenced CD8 repertoire. The public reads were reanalyzed by TCRdb: fastp trimming at Q25, MiXCR alignment, in-frame beta chains only. CDR3 protein sequences are deduplicated, and each keeps its most common genes and DNA. The V and J calls come from TCRdb's annotation, not from the publication. This sample comprises about 160,000 distinct CDR3 sequences, 6.5% to 8.5% of them detected only once. Clones ranked in the top ten supply 2.5% of the sample.

Per the publication, the treatment or condition label means: live attenuated yellow fever vaccine strain. A standard Ficoll-Paque protocol was used to isolate PBMCs from peripheral blood. CD4 and CD8 T-cell fractions were isolated with Dynabeads CD4 and CD8 positive selection kits. TriZol was used to extract RNA from bulk PBMCs, from CD4 and CD8 fractions, and from dextramer-positive and dextramer-negative fractions. CDR1 and CDR2 are read off the germline V gene (reference sequence) as LGHDT and YNNKEL. The CDR3, cysteine through phenylalanine, is 15 amino acids long. The kept DNA is CDR3 alone, 45 bases in frame from the first base. V loses 11 bases, J loses 2 bases, and the germline ends lie 19 bases apart.

The chain was built from TRBV3-1 and TRBJ2-1; the D gene is not confidently resolved. This TCR was recovered from a man younger than 30 who received the YFV17D yellow fever vaccine. The source was CD4+ T cells sorted from PBMCs, collected around 5 days after the first yellow fever vaccination. The CDR3 has the sequence CASCQEWATYNEQFF. The DNA sequence is as follows: TGTGCCTCCTGCCAAGAGTGGGCGACCTACAATGAGCAGTTCTTC.